This TCR beta chain was sequenced for a study of post-analysis software for immune sequencing data. Study-wide background: The patients showed relapsing-remitting, secondary progressive and progressive-relapsing multiple sclerosis courses. Study-level findings and limits: There were five TRBV segments more frequent in patients than controls, and TRBV5-6, TRBV5-1 and TRBV20-1 were among them.

The authors incorporated unique molecular identifiers into the TCR beta cDNA libraries. T cells, 1 to 10 million of them, yielded roughly 470,000 cDNA molecules. TCRdb itself ran the PCR reads through MiXCR, one entry per CDR3 protein. The data contain approximately 770,000 distinct CDR3 sequences, about half of them singletons. A few counts support this clonotype. As yet, its antigen is unknown. CDR1 is DFQATT, CDR2 SNEGSKA, per germline (reference sequence). The CDR3 loop spans 13 amino acids. V and J are TRBV20-1 and TRBJ2-5, with a possible D match to TRBD2 (6 bases). With the DNA end fitting TRBJ2-7 better, the J assignment may be wrong. This sequence originates from a girl aged 10-17 years with multiple sclerosis. Input material: blood. CDR3 in amino acids: CSARGSSDYEQYF. CDR3 DNA sequence: TGCAGTGCTAGAGGTTCTAGCGACTACGAGCAGTACTTC.